The sample holds many counts of the clone carrying this TCR beta chain. Its antigen is as yet unknown. The V gene end was trimmed by 7 bases and the J gene end by 7 bases; junction bases not matched to a gene: 11. The germline V gene has CDR1 MDHEN and CDR2 SYDVKM. This CDR3 spans 15 amino acids. In TCRdb, the reads were re-called with MiXCR into one record per CDR3 protein. The data show nearly 550,000 distinct CDR3 sequences, more than 15% seen once. This entry comes from a study of T cell repertoires in cytomegalovirus infection. Overall study context: Public TCR beta signatures provided an indication of both CMV infection and a matching HLA type.

Study-wide results and limits: There were HLA-C-restricted CMV-specific TCR beta clonotypes dominating the ex vivo response.

This TCR was recovered from a human donor in good health (CMV status not recorded). Some clones in this sample may be carry-over from other donors' samples. Input material: CD8+ T cells from PBMCs. The chain is built from TRBV28 and TRBJ2-1; 9 nucleotides align to TRBD2. The CDR3 here is CASTLAGVYWNEQFF. In DNA, the CDR3 is TGTGCCAGCACCTTAGCGGGAGTCTACTGGAATGAGCAGTTCTTC.